This T cell receptor beta chain is from a study of T cell responses to AZD1222 COVID-19 vaccine. As for the study in general: Pooled samples include second doses given at about 4 or 12 weeks.

Findings and caveats of the study: It should be noted that donors were predominantly white British and more often female, and clonal diversity was possibly underestimated.

Repertoires were generated with immunoSEQ multiplex PCR, while TCRdb's copy carries only in-frame clones and drops some. The data show 65,000 to 85,000 clones, approximately 85% seen once. Worth noting for this clone: What it recognizes is unknown.

Trimming took 4 bases from V and 0 from J, leaving 9 bases between them. Looked up from germline, CDR1 is KGHSY and CDR2 is FQNENV. The CDR3 length is 15 residues. This clonotype was sampled from an adult in good health. This specimen was peripheral blood, taken on day 0 of AZD1222 vaccination. The chain joins TRBV16 to TRBJ2-2; a weak D match, TRBD2 (5 bases). The CDR3 DNA is TGTGCCAGCAGCCGCCTAGCCCCGAACACCGGGGAGCTGTTTTTT. Translated, it gives CASSRLAPNTGELFF. The whole variable domain, filled in from reference TRBV16 and TRBJ2-2, reads GEEVAQTPKHLVRGEGQKAKLYCAPIKGHSYVFWYQQVLKNEFKFLISFQNENVFDETGMPKERFSAKCLPNSPCSLEIQATKLEDSAVYFCASSRLAPNTGELFFGEGSRLTVL.